This record concerns one TCR beta chain sequence. V was shortened by 3 bases and J by 0 bases, with 6 bases between the two germline ends. Germline V gene data show CDR1 as LNHDA and CDR2 as SQIVND (reference sequence). CDR3 size: 14 residues. Amplification of TCR beta CDR3 regions was performed using RNA transcripts as template. RT-PCR in the first round (using the HTBI primer set) targeted the TCR CDR3. TCRdb itself ran the multiplex PCR reads through MiXCR, one entry per CDR3 protein. This sample has about 380,000 distinct CDR3 sequences, with less than 20% found just once. This specimen comes from a study of T cells in Graves' hyperthyroidism and ophthalmopathy.

The sequenced material came from blood. The rearrangement joins TRBV19 to TRBJ1-3; D remains ambiguous. This TCR was recovered from a man aged 18 to 35 with Graves' ophthalmopathy. The CDR3 protein is CASSIGTSGNTIYF. In DNA, the CDR3 is TGTGCCAGTAGTATCGGAACCTCTGGAAACACCATATATTTT.